These 3 T cell receptor beta chains were all obtained from the same sample, sequenced in a study of T cells in Graves' hyperthyroidism and ophthalmopathy. Authors of the study amplified TCR beta CDR3 regions from RNA transcripts. Using the HTBI primer set, a first-round RT-PCR was run on the TCR CDR3. TCRdb reprocessed the multiplex PCR reads via MiXCR and lists one record per CDR3 protein. The data show fewer than 200,000 distinct CDR3 sequences, with 9.4% seen just once and approximately 20% held by the top ten. The specimen was blood. The receptors originated from a woman aged 18-29 years with Graves' hyperthyroidism that later progressed to Graves' ophthalmopathy.

A single count supports this clonotype. This chain links TRBV19 with TRBJ2-1, with D tentatively TRBD1 (6 bases). The CDR3 contains 15 residues. Germline V lookup: CDR1 LNHDA, CDR2 SQIVND (reference sequence). V gave up 5 bases and J gave up 12 bases, with 23 bases separating them. The CDR3 sequence: CASSSQTGTLSGQFF. The DNA for the CDR3 is TGTGCCAGTAGTTCCCAAACCGGGACACTTTCGGGGCAGTTCTTC.

This clonotype was detected many times. This rearrangement joins TRBV7-3 to TRBJ2-5; TRBD1 might be the D (6 bases). CDR1 and CDR2 from the germline V gene are SGHTA and FQGTGA. This CDR3 is 13 amino acids long. The V gene lost 4 bases and the J gene lost 3 bases, with 9 bases spanning the gap. The CDR3 coding sequence is TGTGCCAGCAGCTCCGGGACAAAAGAGACCCAGTACTTC. It yields the protein CASSSGTKETQYF.

The gene calls are TRBV9 and TRBJ2-6, with D unresolved. V lost 1 base and J 0 bases, leaving 5 bases between the germline ends. The germline V gene encodes CDR1 SGDLS and CDR2 YYNGEE. There are 15 residues in the CDR3. This CDR3 reads CASSVHDSGANVLTF. The DNA of the CDR3 is TGTGCCAGCAGCGTACACGACTCTGGGGCCAACGTCCTGACTTTC.